This section outlines one T cell receptor beta chain sequence together with its context. There is no known antigen for this receptor. Per-base quality was not reported, and no clone a single base away is much larger than it. This sample stems from a study of neoadjuvant nivolumab and ipilimumab in lung cancer (dated by TCRdb to between 2020 and 2021). Context from the whole study: Intravenous nivolumab was dosed at 3 mg/kg on days 1, 15 and 29, and in the combination arm ipilimumab 1 mg/kg was added on day 1 only. For each study arm, the primary endpoint of the trial was the rate of major pathologic response (MPR) in the intention-to-treat population. Of the 40 to 50 patients with operable NSCLC treated in the trial, some 23 were randomized to nivolumab monotherapy and some 20 to nivolumab plus ipilimumab. TCR repertoires in pretherapy (baseline) peripheral blood were compared with TCR repertoires in tumors resected at surgery after neoadjuvant immune checkpoint blockade. Seven patients had matched pretherapy and resected tumor pairs analyzed, with four treated with nivolumab and three with nivolumab plus ipilimumab. Study-wide findings and limitations: A small number of samples underwent TCR sequencing. TCR richness in pretherapy blood showed a positive correlation with richness in tumors resected after neoadjuvant therapy (Spearman R of about 0.77). No significant correlation was found between TCR clonality and pathologic tumor regression, and only a single major-pathologic-response sample was available for the analysis of TCR clonality versus pathologic tumor regression. Compared with tumor-adjacent uninvolved lung, resected tumors had greater TCR richness and clonality, and increases showed up in more of the dual-therapy-treated tumors. From pretherapy to surgery, increases in tumor T-cell richness and clonality were observed in three of three dual-therapy tumors but in only two of four nivolumab-treated tumors.

Library preparation was by the immunoSEQ multiplex PCR assay. Under the source paper's analysis protocol: Repertoires were summarized by richness and clonality, and significantly expanded and contracted clones were identified between pre- and post-therapy samples. TCRdb re-hosts the immuneACCESS table, in-frame sequences only. Its copies lack some clones; in the studies checked, an unresolved V gene accounts for under half of them, and the cause for the rest is not known. That table furnishes V, J and clone size, whereas the DNA furnished D and trimming. The sample has about 26,000 clones on record, around 80% of them singletons. The ten largest make up around 6.1% of the sample. According to the study, the label for this sample's time point signals: pretherapy, before neoadjuvant immune checkpoint inhibitors. The samples were obtained from NEOSTAR, a phase 2 randomized trial that tested neoadjuvant nivolumab or nivolumab plus ipilimumab, followed by surgery, in operable NSCLC.

The CDR3, cysteine through phenylalanine, is 17 amino acids long. Left in the record is the CDR3 DNA by itself, 51 bases read in frame from the first base. Trimming leaves V shorter by 3 bases and J shorter by 2 bases, with the junction holding 10 bases beyond the gene matches. CDR1 and CDR2 are drawn from the germline V gene: SQVTM, ANQGSEA. Sequenced material: peripheral blood, taken before neoadjuvant nivolumab, alone or with ipilimumab. This TCR derives from an adult with non-small cell lung cancer. The chain couples TRBV29-1 to TRBJ2-1, and TRBD2 matches 10 of the central bases. At the DNA level, the sequence is TGCAGCGTTGAGGGGGTAGCGGGGGGCCGCGCCTACAATGAGCAGTTCTTC. The resulting protein is CSVEGVAGGRAYNEQFF.